This TCR beta chain was captured in a study of identical twins. cDNA molecules carried unique molecular identifiers, and template switching added a universal primer site. TCRdb fed the 5' RACE reads into MiXCR, producing one record per CDR3 protein. The top ten hold about 0.53% of the sample, which has about 460,000 distinct CDR3 sequences, more than 13% seen once. This CDR3 spans 14 amino acids. V was cut by 6 bases and J by 0 bases, with 11 bases left in between. Germline V CDR1 and CDR2: LGHDT, YNNKEL (reference sequence). This clonotype was found a few times. Donors uniformly comprised healthy Caucasians. These data are also associated with another study on yellow fever vaccine responses in identical twins. Per that paper: Reportedly, twins showed a vaccine T cell response that looked partly convergent and partly personalized.

The TCR comes from a woman under 30 in good health. The chain is built from TRBV3-1 and TRBJ1-1; no clear D gene. Sample: CD4+ T cells sorted from blood. In DNA form, the CDR3 reads TGTGCCAGCAGGACGGGTTCCATGAACACTGAAGCTTTCTTT. Protein: CASRTGSMNTEAFF.